The source of this T cell receptor beta chain is a study of STAT3 mutations in large granular lymphocyte leukemia. Study outcomes and limitations: TCR clonotype switching after therapy occurred in about 30% of the 18 patients. Every T-cell large granular lymphocyte leukemia patient had at least one immunodominant TCR beta clonotype. Some patients had persisting codominant clonotypes that could mask small clones. No sample exists from the first appearance of each clone.

Repertoires were generated with immunoSEQ multiplex PCR, while TCRdb's copy carries only in-frame clones and drops some. The sample contains roughly 29,000 clones, roughly 80% of which appear only once. A remark on this clone: The antigen remains undetermined.

Looked up from germline, CDR1 is LNHDA and CDR2 is SQIVND (reference sequence). The CDR3 is made up of 13 amino acids. V lost 5 bases to trimming and J lost 7 bases; unmatched junction nucleotides: 2. Sequencing was performed on peripheral blood mononuclear cells. The receptor was derived from a woman aged 50 to 60 with T-cell large granular lymphocyte leukemia. Some clones in this sample may be carry-over from other donors' samples. V usage is TRBV19 and J usage is TRBJ2-1; 10 bases map to TRBD2. The CDR3 loop is CASSDSGRNEQFF. The CDR3 DNA reads as TGTGCCAGTAGTGATAGCGGGAGGAATGAGCAGTTCTTC.